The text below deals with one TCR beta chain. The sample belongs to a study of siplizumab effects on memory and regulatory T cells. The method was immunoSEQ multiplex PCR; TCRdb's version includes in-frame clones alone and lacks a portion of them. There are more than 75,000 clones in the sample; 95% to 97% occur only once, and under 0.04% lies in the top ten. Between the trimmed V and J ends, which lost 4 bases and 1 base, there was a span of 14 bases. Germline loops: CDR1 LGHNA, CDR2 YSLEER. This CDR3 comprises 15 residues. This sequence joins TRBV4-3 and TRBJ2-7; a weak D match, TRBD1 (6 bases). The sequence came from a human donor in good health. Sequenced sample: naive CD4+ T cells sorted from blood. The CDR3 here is CASSLVGRGSYEQYF. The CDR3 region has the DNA TGCGCCAGCAGCCTGGTCGGCAGGGGATCCTACGAGCAGTACTTC.